This TCR beta chain is drawn from a study of cytomegalovirus exposure and HLA in healthy donors. Study as a whole: A preliminary data release comprised roughly 80 million unique TCRs obtained from HLA-typed donors.

Amplification used 60 Vbeta primers and 13 Jbeta primers. Clones were read by immunoSEQ multiplex PCR, and TCRdb kept only the in-frame ones, dropping some. The sample lists some 130,000 clones; about 74% were seen once. Per the germline V gene, CDR1 is SNHLY and CDR2 is FYNNEI. Trimming took 11 bases from V and 4 from J; bases not matched to a gene: 9. The CDR3 covers 13 residues. Study outcomes and limitations: Later analysis found that TCR beta chains associated with HLA were more clonally expanded than other, equally common chains. The authors confirmed in vitro that a few CMV-associated chains were specific for CMV antigens. Several of the most significant clusters appeared linked to common viral pathogens, based on a later analysis.

Only a few counts were recorded for this clone. Its target is not known. The J gene is TRBJ2-7, the V gene TRBV2, with TRBD2 matching 9 bases. The sequence was collected from a man aged 25-45 years in good health and CMV-seronegative. The sequencing input was PBMCs. The CDR3 protein is CAGGLARLYEQYF. The CDR3 nucleotides are TGTGCCGGAGGACTAGCGCGACTATACGAGCAGTACTTC.